The text below deals with one T cell receptor (beta chain). The antigen remains unidentified. This record comes from a study of vaccination and CD4 T cells after COVID-19. Study context: The makeup of the convalescents was six males and four females, two of them Hispanic.

The assay that was used to sequence DNA from cultured CD4+ T cells was the Oncomine TCR Beta short-read assay. From cultured CD4+ T cells, genomic DNA was extracted. One entry per CDR3 protein, called by TCRdb with MiXCR from the PCR reads. The table has approximately 19,000 distinct CDR3 sequences, around half seen once. General study results and limits: Recorded median SARS-CoV-2-reactive clonotype numbers increased from about 20 to 38 without reaching significance.

Germline lookup yields CDR1 SNHLY and CDR2 FYNNEI. The CDR3 is 15 amino acids. V gave up 8 bases and J gave up 5 bases, with 22 bases separating them. Treatment given: roughly ten-day PBMC culture with coronavirus spike peptide pools or control peptides (ViraFEST assay). PBMCs, plated at two million per well, were grown in the presence of approximately 9.5 IU/ml IL-2 and around 10 ug/ml peptide pools. This receptor was identified in a human donor who had recovered from COVID-19. The sample here was CD4+ T cells from blood, cultured in vitro, taken before SARS-CoV-2 vaccination. V and J are TRBV2 and TRBJ2-7, with D perhaps given as TRBD1 or TRBD2 (5 bases each). This CDR3 is CASRDRKGSTNEQYF. For the CDR3, the DNA is TGTGCCAGCCGGGACCGAAAAGGCTCTACTAACGAGCAGTACTTC.